Following are 2 T cell receptor beta chains from one sample sequenced in a study of cytomegalovirus exposure and HLA in healthy donors (dated by TCRdb to between 2016 and 2019). Library preparation employed the immunoSEQ multiplex PCR assay. For the multiplex PCR, a mixture combining 60 forward primers for TCR Vbeta segments and 13 reverse primers for TCR Jbeta segments was used. What TCRdb holds here is the immuneACCESS table cut down to in-frame rearrangements. Part of the clones is not present; checked against another copy, under half of the missing clones reflect an unresolved V gene, and the others are unexplained. The sample's clone listing holds 150,000 to 250,000 clones. Together, the top ten hold approximately 0.74% of the sample. Input material: PBMCs. The receptor set was obtained from a boy younger than 18 in good health and CMV-seronegative.

The rearrangement uses TRBV11-3 and TRBJ2-1; D unclear. Germline loops: CDR1 SGHNT, CDR2 YENEEA. The V end was cut by 6 bases, the J end by 3 bases, with 9 bases between. This CDR3 comprises 13 residues. CDR3 in amino acids: CASSYRVYNEQFF. The CDR3 nucleotides read TGTGCCAGCAGTTACCGGGTCTACAATGAGCAGTTCTTC.

The rearrangement uses TRBV5-1 and TRBJ2-1; 8 nucleotides line up with TRBD2. J lost 2 bases, V lost 1 base, and 5 bases had no gene match. CDR1 is SGHRS, CDR2 YFSETQ, per germline. The length of the CDR3 is 16 residues. Here the CDR3 DNA reads TGCGCCAGCAGCTTGCAGGTCGGGGGGGCCTACAATGAGCAGTTCTTC. It translates to CASSLQVGGAYNEQFF.